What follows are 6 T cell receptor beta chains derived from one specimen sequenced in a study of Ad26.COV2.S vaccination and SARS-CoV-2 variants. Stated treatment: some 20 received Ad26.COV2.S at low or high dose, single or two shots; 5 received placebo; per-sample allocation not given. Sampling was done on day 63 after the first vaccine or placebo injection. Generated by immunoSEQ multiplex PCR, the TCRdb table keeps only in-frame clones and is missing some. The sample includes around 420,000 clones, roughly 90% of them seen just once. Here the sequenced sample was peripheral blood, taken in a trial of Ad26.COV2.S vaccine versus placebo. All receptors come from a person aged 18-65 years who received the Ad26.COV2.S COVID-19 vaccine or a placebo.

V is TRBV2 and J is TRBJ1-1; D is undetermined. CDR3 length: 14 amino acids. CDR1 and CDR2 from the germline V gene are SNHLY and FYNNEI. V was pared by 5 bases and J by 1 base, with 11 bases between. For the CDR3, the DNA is TGTGCCAGCAGTCCCATGGCGACGAACACTGAAGCTTTCTTT. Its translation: CASSPMATNTEAFF.

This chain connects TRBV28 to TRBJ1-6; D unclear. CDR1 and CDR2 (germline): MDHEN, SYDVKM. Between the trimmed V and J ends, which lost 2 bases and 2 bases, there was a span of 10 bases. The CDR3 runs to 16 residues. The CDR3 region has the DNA TGTGCCAGCAGTTTAAATACGGCGACCTATAATTCACCCCTCCACTTT. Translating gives CASSLNTATYNSPLHF.

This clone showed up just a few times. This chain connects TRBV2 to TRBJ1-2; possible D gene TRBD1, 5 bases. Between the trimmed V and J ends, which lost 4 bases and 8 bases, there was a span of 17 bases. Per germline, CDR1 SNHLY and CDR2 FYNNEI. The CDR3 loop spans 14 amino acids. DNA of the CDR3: TGTGCCAGCAGTGTACCGACAGCGCGTTGGGGCTACACCTTC. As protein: CASSVPTARWGYTF.

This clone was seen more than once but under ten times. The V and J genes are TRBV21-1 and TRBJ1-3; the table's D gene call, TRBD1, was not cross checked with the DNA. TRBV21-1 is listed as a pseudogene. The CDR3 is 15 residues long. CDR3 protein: CASSNGGGSRNTIYF. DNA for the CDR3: TGTGCCAGCAGCAATGGTGGGGGCTCGCGAAACACCATATATTTT.

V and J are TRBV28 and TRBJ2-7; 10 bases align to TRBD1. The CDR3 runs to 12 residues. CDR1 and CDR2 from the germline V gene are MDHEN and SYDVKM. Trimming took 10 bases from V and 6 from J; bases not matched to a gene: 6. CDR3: CATTGGLSEQYF. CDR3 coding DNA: TGTGCCACGACAGGGGGCTTATCCGAGCAGTACTTC.

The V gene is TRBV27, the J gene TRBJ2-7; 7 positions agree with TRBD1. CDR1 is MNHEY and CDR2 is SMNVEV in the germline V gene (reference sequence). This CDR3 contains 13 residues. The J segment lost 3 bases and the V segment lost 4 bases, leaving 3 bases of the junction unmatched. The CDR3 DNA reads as TGTGCCAGCAGTTCCGACAGGGTCTACGAGCAGTACTTC. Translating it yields CASSSDRVYEQYF.